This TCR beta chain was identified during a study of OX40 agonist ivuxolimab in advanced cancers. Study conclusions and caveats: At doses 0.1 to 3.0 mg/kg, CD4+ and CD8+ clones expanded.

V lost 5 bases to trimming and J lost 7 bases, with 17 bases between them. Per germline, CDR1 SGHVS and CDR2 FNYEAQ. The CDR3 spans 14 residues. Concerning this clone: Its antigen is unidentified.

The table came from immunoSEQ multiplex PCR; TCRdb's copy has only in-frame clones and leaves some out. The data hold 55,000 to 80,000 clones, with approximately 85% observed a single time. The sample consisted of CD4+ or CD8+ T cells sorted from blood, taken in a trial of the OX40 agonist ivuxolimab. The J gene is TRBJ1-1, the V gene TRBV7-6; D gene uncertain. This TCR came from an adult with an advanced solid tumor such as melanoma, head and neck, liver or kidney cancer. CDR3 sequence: CASSLNVKRFEAFF. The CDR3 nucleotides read TGTGCCAGCAGCCTAAATGTAAAAAGGTTTGAAGCTTTCTTT.